The rows below give T cell receptor beta chains drawn from one sample of a study of CD8 T cells in ankylosing spondylitis. One entry per CDR3 protein, called by TCRdb with MiXCR from the 5' RACE reads. The sample holds some 200,000 distinct CDR3 sequences, 7.3% seen once. The source material was blood, either unsorted or a sorted T cell fraction (not recorded which). The receptors shown here come from a male donor with ankylosing spondylitis. The CDR3 runs from the conserved cysteine through the conserved F or W. A D gene is named only where the DNA matches it firmly. The size of a clone is reported for some rows only, either as once, few or many, or as a class for expanded clones.

D gene	J gene	V gene	clone size	CDR3 protein	CDR3 DNA
TRBD2	TRBJ2-3	TRBV6-2/TRBV6-3	few	CASSYFRREIDTQYF	TGTGCCAGCAGTTACTTTCGGCGGGAGATAGATACGCAGTATTTT
NA	TRBJ2-2	TRBV5-1	NA	CASSSMGALRDTGELFF	TGCGCCAGCAGCTCCATGGGGGCCCTTCGAGACACCGGGGAGCTGTTTTTT
NA	TRBJ2-5	TRBV24-1	many	CATSSFQETQYF	TGTGCCACCAGTTCCTTCCAAGAGACCCAGTACTTC
NA	TRBJ2-3	TRBV12-3/TRBV12-4	many	CASSLAAGGADTQYF	TGTGCCAGCAGTTTAGCTGCCGGCGGGGCAGATACGCAGTATTTT
TRBD2	TRBJ2-5	TRBV29-1	many	CSAWGTSDQETQYF	TGCAGCGCCTGGGGTACTAGCGACCAAGAGACCCAGTACTTC
NA	TRBJ2-2	TRBV28	many	CASSSDRYTGELFF	TGTGCCAGCAGTTCCGACCGGTATACCGGGGAGCTGTTTTTT
TRBD1	TRBJ2-3	TRBV7-9	few	CASSPSTGGTDTQYF	TGTGCCAGCAGCCCGTCGACAGGGGGCACAGATACGCAGTATTTT
TRBD2	TRBJ2-1	TRBV27	many	CASSLTGTSNEQFF	TGTGCCAGCAGTTTAACCGGGACTAGCAATGAGCAGTTCTTC
NA	TRBJ2-7	TRBV4-1	NA	CASSQDTQGWYEQYF	TGCGCCAGCAGCCAAGATACACAGGGATGGTACGAGCAGTACTTC
NA	TRBJ2-7	TRBV6-2/TRBV6-3	many	CASSYGSFEQYF	TGTGCCAGCAGTTACGGGAGTTTTGAGCAGTACTTC
NA	TRBJ2-1	TRBV12-3/TRBV12-4	many	CASSALWYEQFF	TGTGCCAGCAGTGCTCTTTGGTATGAGCAGTTCTTC
TRBD1	TRBJ2-7	TRBV18	NA	CASSPGTGYLEQYF	TGTGCCAGCTCACCAGGGACAGGGTATCTCGAGCAGTACTTC
NA	TRBJ1-1	TRBV6-5	NA	CASSYSRLNTEAFF	TGTGCCAGCAGTTACTCGAGACTGAACACTGAAGCTTTCTTT
TRBD1	TRBJ2-5	TRBV18	many	CASSFEGTGVRKTQYF	TGTGCCAGCTCCTTTGAAGGGACAGGGGTCAGGAAGACCCAGTACTTC
TRBD2	TRBJ2-1	TRBV6-5	few	CASSWGAGGFDNEQFF	TGTGCCAGCAGTTGGGGAGCGGGGGGGTTTGACAATGAGCAGTTCTTC
NA	TRBJ1-5	TRBV27	many	CASSSGRFQPQHF	TGTGCCAGCAGCTCCGGGCGTTTTCAGCCCCAGCATTTT
NA	TRBJ2-7	TRBV20-1	few	CSATSEVHWGEQYF	TGCAGTGCCACGTCGGAGGTGCATTGGGGCGAGCAGTACTTC
NA	TRBJ1-2	TRBV6-2/TRBV6-3	many	CASSYGVGYGYTF	TGTGCCAGCAGTTATGGGGTCGGCTATGGCTACACCTTC